One and the same sample provided the 12 T cell receptor beta chains below, sequenced in a study of T cell repertoires in cytomegalovirus infection. TCRdb ran MiXCR on the reads and lists one entry per CDR3 protein. The sample records roughly 230,000 distinct CDR3 sequences, more than 15% being singletons. The specimen was CD8+ T cells from PBMCs. Every receptor here comes from a human donor in good health (CMV status not recorded). Some clones in this sample may be carry-over from other donors' samples.

This clonotype was recorded a few times. The chain combines TRBV27 with TRBJ2-4; 8 bases fit TRBD1. V lost 0 bases, J lost 11 bases, and 3 bases stayed unmatched. The CDR3 totals 13 residues. Germline CDR1 reads MNHEY; CDR2 reads SMNVEV (reference sequence). The CDR3 is CASSLSGTGVQYF. DNA of the CDR3: TGTGCCAGCAGTTTATCCGGGACAGGTGTTCAGTACTTC.

This clonotype showed up just a few times. The gene calls are TRBV20-1 and TRBJ2-1, with D perhaps matching TRBD2 (5 bases). Trimming stripped 0 bases from V and 0 bases from J, with 24 bases between. CDR3 length: 20 residues. Per germline, CDR1 DFQATT and CDR2 SNEGSKA (reference sequence). DNA of the CDR3: TGCAGTGCTAGAGATCGAGGGAAATCCTTAACCTTAAGCTCCTACAATGAGCAGTTCTTC. This sequence encodes CSARDRGKSLTLSSYNEQFF.

This clonotype was found many times. J is TRBJ1-1 and V is TRBV15; D not resolved. V gave up 1 base and J gave up 7 bases, with 13 bases separating them. The CDR3 runs 14 residues. Germline V gene sequence: CDR1 LNHNV, CDR2 YYDKDF (reference sequence). CDR3 DNA sequence: TGTGCCACCAGCAGAGTAGCCGGGCCCCATGAAGCTTTCTTT. Residues: CATSRVAGPHEAFF. Combining the CDR3 with reference TRBV15 and TRBJ1-1 gives the whole variable domain DAMVIQNPRYQVTQFGKPVTLSCSQTLNHNVMYWYQQKSSQAPKLLFHYYDKDFNNEADTPDNFQSRRPNTSFCFLDIRSPGLGDTAMYLCATSRVAGPHEAFFGQGTRLTVV.

The chain joins TRBV2 to TRBJ1-2, with D tentatively TRBD1 (5 bases). Per the germline V gene, CDR1 is SNHLY and CDR2 is FYNNEI. V was trimmed by 1 base and J by 0 bases, leaving 12 bases between them. This CDR3 contains 16 residues. The CDR3 DNA reads TGTGCCAGCAGTGAAGATGCAGGGTCTTCTAACTATGGCTACACCTTC. Translated, it gives CASSEDAGSSNYGYTF. Variable domain in full (rest from reference TRBV2 and TRBJ1-2): EPEVTQTPSHQVTQMGQEVILRCVPISNHLYFYWYRQILGQKVEFLVSFYNNEISEKSEIFDDQFSVERPDGSNFTLKIRSTKLEDSAMYFCASSEDAGSSNYGYTFGSGTRLTVV.

This sequence joins TRBV7-8 and TRBJ2-3; TRBD2 is a possible D gene (5 bases). Germline CDR1 reads SGHVS; CDR2 reads FQNEAQ. This CDR3 has 15 residues. V was shortened by 3 bases and J by 4 bases, with 14 bases between the two germline ends. Here the CDR3 reads CASSFLSGISDTQYF. CDR3 DNA: TGTGCCAGCAGCTTCTTATCGGGGATTTCAGATACGCAGTATTTT. The full variable domain, its missing parts supplied by reference TRBV7-8 and TRBJ2-3, is GAGVSQSPRYKVAKRGQDVALRCDPISGHVSLFWYQQALGQGPEFLTYFQNEAQLDKSGLPSDRFFAERPEGSVSTLKIQRTQQEDSAVYLCASSFLSGISDTQYFGPGTRLTVL.

In this sample, this clonotype turned up many times. V is TRBV7-2 and J is TRBJ2-3; 9 nucleotides align to TRBD2. The junction had 3 bases not matched to a gene; V was cut back by 5 bases and J by 6 bases. CDR3 size: 13 residues. Germline V gene sequence: CDR1 SGHTA, CDR2 FQGNSA. The CDR3 bases are TGTGCCAGCAGCGGACTAGCGATTGATACGCAGTATTTT. Its translation is CASSGLAIDTQYF.

This clonotype was counted at least ten times. This chain joins TRBV4-1 and TRBJ1-1; no reliable D call. Between the trimmed V and J ends, which lost 1 base and 5 bases, there was a span of 14 bases. CDR3 length equals 15 residues. CDR1 and CDR2 from the germline V gene are MGHRA and YSYEKL. CDR3 residues: CASSQVVTSGTEAFF. The CDR3 DNA reads as TGCGCCAGCAGCCAAGTCGTCACCTCGGGGACTGAAGCTTTCTTT.

The rearrangement joins TRBV6-5 to TRBJ1-1, with unresolved D. The V and J ends lost 5 bases and 0 bases respectively, with 4 bases between them. CDR3 length equals 12 residues. The germline CDR1 and CDR2 sequences are MNHEY and SVGAGI. Here the CDR3 reads CASSHMNTEAFF. As DNA, the CDR3 is TGTGCCAGCAGTCATATGAACACTGAAGCTTTCTTT.

The chain has TRBV13 and TRBJ2-3; D is perhaps TRBD1 (5 bases). The CDR3 consists of 15 residues. Trimming removed 0 bases from V and 1 base from J, with 8 bases in between. The germline V gene has CDR1 PRHDT and CDR2 FYEKMQ (reference sequence). The CDR3 is CASSLGPRGTDTQYF. CDR3 coding DNA: TGTGCCAGCAGCTTAGGCCCCAGGGGCACAGATACGCAGTATTTT. Variable domain in full (rest from reference TRBV13 and TRBJ2-3): AAGVIQSPRHLIKEKRETATLKCYPIPRHDTVYWYQQGPGQDPQFLISFYEKMQSDKGSIPDRFSAQQFSDYHSELNMSSLELGDSALYFCASSLGPRGTDTQYFGPGTRLTVL.

This clonotype was detected only a few times. This rearrangement joins TRBV10-3 to TRBJ2-3, with D perhaps assigned TRBD1 or TRBD2 (6 bases each). V shed 0 bases and J shed 2 bases, with 12 bases lying between them. The CDR3 spans 16 residues. Germline CDR1 and CDR2: ENHRY and SYGVKD. For the CDR3, the DNA is TGTGCCATCAGTGAGTCATTAGGGGGGTCCACAGATACGCAGTATTTT. Protein product: CAISESLGGSTDTQYF.

The V and J genes are TRBV5-6 and TRBJ2-2; 9 bases fit TRBD1. The V segment lost 4 bases and the J segment 7 bases; nucleotides outside the gene matches: 11. The CDR3 extends over 16 amino acids. The germline gives CDR1 SGHDT, CDR2 YYEEEE. Here the CDR3 reads CASSKAGTGIVGELFF. CDR3 DNA: TGTGCCAGCAGCAAAGCCGGGACAGGGATCGTCGGGGAGCTGTTTTTT.

This clonotype was counted between two and nine times. The rearrangement links TRBV2 to TRBJ1-5; D unresolved. V dropped 2 bases and J dropped 4 bases, with 15 bases sitting between them. The germline CDR1 and CDR2 sequences are SNHLY and FYNNEI. The CDR3 is made up of 16 amino acids. For the CDR3, the DNA is TGTGCCAGCAGTGAATTTGTGGCAGAAAGTAATCAGCCCCAGCATTTT. Its protein is CASSEFVAESNQPQHF.